Below are 17 T cell receptor beta chains sequenced from a single sample in a study of cytomegalovirus exposure and HLA in healthy donors. Primers: 60 Vbeta forward and 13 Jbeta reverse. Data came from immunoSEQ multiplex PCR; TCRdb stores just in-frame clones and leaves some out. Of 100,000 to 150,000 clones in the sample, around 76% were seen once. Material for sequencing was PBMCs. The receptor source for this set is a woman aged 45-65 years in good health and CMV-seronegative.

The chain couples TRBV2 to TRBJ2-2; TRBD2 aligns across 7 bases. Trimming cost V 6 bases and J 2 bases; bases outside gene matches: 3. The CDR3 covers 14 residues. CDR1 SNHLY and CDR2 FYNNEI come from the germline V gene. CDR3 sequence: CASRLAVNTGELFF. The CDR3 DNA reads TGTGCCAGCAGGCTAGCGGTAAACACCGGGGAGCTGTTTTTT.

This rearrangement joins TRBV6-5 to TRBJ2-1; a weak D match, TRBD1 (5 bases). The CDR3 totals 14 residues. V dropped 3 bases and J dropped 7 bases, with 13 bases sitting between them. CDR1 and CDR2 from the germline V gene are MNHEY and SVGAGI. The chain's CDR3 is CASSYQGTKNEQFF. For the CDR3, the DNA is TGTGCCAGCAGTTATCAGGGAACAAAAAATGAGCAGTTCTTC.

Remarks on this clone: Relative to the germline gene, one junction end is altered; a read error may explain this. This rearrangement joins TRBV6-5 to TRBJ2-2; 7 nucleotides align to TRBD1. CDR1 is MNHEY, CDR2 SVGAGI, per germline. CDR3 length equals 14 residues. The CDR3 nucleotides read TGTGCCAGCAGTGCCCAGGGGGACACCGGGGCGCTGTTTTTT. It encodes CASSAQGDTGALFF.

The chain is built from TRBV19 and TRBJ2-7; tentative D call: TRBD2 (6 bases). The CDR3 has 14 residues. Germline V gene data show CDR1 as LNHDA and CDR2 as SQIVND (reference sequence). The V end lost 5 bases, the J end lost 6 bases, and 17 bases lay between the germline ends. CDR3 sequence: CASSFSGIPGEQYF. CDR3 sequence (DNA): TGTGCCAGTAGTTTTAGCGGAATCCCCGGCGAGCAGTACTTC. Supplemented by reference TRBV19 and TRBJ2-7, the full variable domain reads DGGITQSPKYLFRKEGQNVTLSCEQNLNHDAMYWYRQDPGQGLRLIYYSQIVNDFQKGDIAEGYSVSREKKESFPLTVTSAQKNPTAFYLCASSFSGIPGEQYFGPGTRLTVT.

The rearrangement links TRBV4-2 to TRBJ2-7, with D possibly being TRBD2 (6 bases). Germline CDR1 and CDR2: LGHNA and YNFKEQ. V gave up 4 bases and J gave up 4 bases, with 17 bases separating them. The CDR3 is 15 residues long. The CDR3, as DNA: TGTGCCAGCAGCCTCAGGAGGGAGAATGGGTACGAGCAGTACTTC. This sequence encodes CASSLRRENGYEQYF.

V gene TRBV18 combines with J gene TRBJ2-1, with D possibly matching TRBD1 (5 bases). The CDR3 is 14 amino acids. Trimming left V 5 bases short and J 6 bases short, with 14 bases between. The germline CDR1 and CDR2 sequences are KGHSH and LQKENI. CDR3 residues: CASSSMSGANEQFF. In DNA, the CDR3 is TGTGCCAGCTCATCAATGAGTGGGGCCAATGAGCAGTTCTTC.

The chain carries TRBV5-8 and TRBJ2-1; 9 bases are a match to TRBD2. CDR1 is SGHTS and CDR2 is YDEGEE in the germline V gene. The CDR3 extends over 16 amino acids. The trim removed 0 bases at V and 9 bases at J, leaving 10 bases unmatched. CDR3 sequence: CASSLGARTSDAEQFF. DNA of the CDR3: TGTGCCAGCAGCTTGGGAGCGAGGACTAGCGATGCTGAGCAGTTCTTC.

This chain uses TRBV5-1 with TRBJ2-7; 11 bases align to TRBD1. The junction had 5 bases not matched to a gene; V was cut back by 5 bases and J by 1 base. This CDR3 region has 15 residues. In germline, CDR1 is SGHRS, CDR2 YFSETQ. The CDR3 DNA reads TGCGCCAGCAGTTTAGGGACAGGGGGATCCTACGAGCAGTACTTC. It is translated as CASSLGTGGSYEQYF.

J is TRBJ1-1 and V is TRBV19, with TRBD1 as a possible D gene (5 bases). CDR1 and CDR2 from the germline V gene are LNHDA and SQIVND (reference sequence). This CDR3 region has 13 residues. V gave up 8 bases and J gave up 6 bases, with 16 bases separating them. CDR3 DNA sequence: TGTGCCAGTCGGGGGGTGCGCGTATCTGAAGCTTTCTTT. This encodes CASRGVRVSEAFF.

V and J are TRBV7-3 and TRBJ2-3; possibly TRBD1 for D (6 bases). CDR1 SGHTA and CDR2 FQGTGA come from the germline V gene. V was trimmed by 7 bases and J by 3 bases, leaving 14 bases between them. The CDR3 consists of 14 residues. CDR3 in amino acids: CASKPYQGTDTQYF. The CDR3 DNA is TGTGCCAGCAAACCGTACCAGGGGACAGATACGCAGTATTTT.

Only a few counts were recorded for this clone. The chain joins TRBV28 to TRBJ2-3; D is perhaps TRBD2 (6 bases). The germline V and J ends were trimmed by 3 bases and 6 bases, with 13 bases remaining between them. The CDR3 is 14 amino acids. The germline CDR1 and CDR2 sequences are MDHEN and SYDVKM. CDR3 in amino acids: CASSLFPLADTQYF. Written as DNA, the CDR3 is TGTGCCAGCAGTTTGTTCCCTCTAGCGGATACGCAGTATTTT. The complete variable domain, with remaining parts taken from reference TRBV28 and TRBJ2-3, reads DVKVTQSSRYLVKRTGEKVFLECVQDMDHENMFWYRQDPGLGLRLIYFSYDVKMKEKGDIPEGYSVSREKKERFSLILESASTNQTSMYLCASSLFPLADTQYFGPGTRLTVL.

The rearrangement links TRBV28 to TRBJ1-2; a possible D gene is TRBD1 (6 bases). Germline V gene data show CDR1 as MDHEN and CDR2 as SYDVKM. The CDR3 is 14 amino acids. Between the trimmed V and J ends, which lost 5 bases and 0 bases, there was a span of 10 bases. CDR3 DNA: TGTGCCAGCAGTACCGGACAGACTAACTATGGCTACACCTTC. Amino acid sequence: CASSTGQTNYGYTF.

The chain carries TRBV7-9 and TRBJ2-7; 9 nucleotides agree with TRBD2. Trimming at V came to 5 bases and at J to 1 base, leaving 6 bases not matched to a gene. Germline V CDR1 and CDR2: SEHNR, FQNEAQ (reference sequence). The CDR3 consists of 15 residues. The CDR3 reads CASSQLAGASYEQYF. CDR3 nucleotide sequence: TGTGCCAGCAGCCAATTAGCGGGAGCATCCTACGAGCAGTACTTC.

This chain uses TRBV5-5 with TRBJ2-7; 7 nucleotides match TRBD1. The germline V gene encodes CDR1 SGHKS and CDR2 YYEKEE (reference sequence). This CDR3 is built from 15 residues. Trimming took 4 bases from V and 0 from J; bases not matched to a gene: 7. The CDR3 region is CASSKDRISSYEQYF. The CDR3 bases are TGTGCCAGCAGCAAGGACAGGATTTCCTCCTACGAGCAGTACTTC.

The V and J genes are TRBV4-1 and TRBJ1-1, with D tentatively TRBD1 (6 bases). Germline CDR1 and CDR2: MGHRA and YSYEKL. Trimming took 2 bases from V and 1 from J, leaving 11 bases between them. This CDR3 contains 15 residues. CDR3 DNA sequence: TGCGCCAGCAGCCAACAGGGGCGGTGGAACACTGAAGCTTTCTTT. Its translation: CASSQQGRWNTEAFF.

This sequence joins TRBV6-5 and TRBJ2-3; D is ambiguous. Between the trimmed V and J ends, which lost 6 bases and 1 base, there was a span of 8 bases. The germline gives CDR1 MNHEY, CDR2 SVGAGI. CDR3 length: 13 residues. CDR3 in amino acids: CASSRGGTDTQYF. The DNA for the CDR3 is TGTGCCAGCAGCCGTGGAGGCACAGATACGCAGTATTTT.

This sequence joins TRBV29-1 and TRBJ1-1; the match to TRBD1 covers 7 bases. This CDR3 is built from 13 residues. Per germline, CDR1 SQVTM and CDR2 ANQGSEA. V lost 6 bases to trimming and J lost 6 bases; unmatched junction nucleotides: 10. This CDR3 reads CSVDSTGFSEAFF. CDR3 bases: TGCAGCGTCGACTCGACAGGGTTCTCTGAAGCTTTCTTT. Full variable domain (outside the CDR3, taken from reference TRBV29-1 and TRBJ1-1): SAVISQKPSRDICQRGTSLTIQCQVDSQVTMMFWYRQQPGQSLTLIATANQGSEATYESGFVIDKFPISRPNLTFSTLTVSNMSPEDSSIYLCSVDSTGFSEAFFGQGTRLTVV.